Listed here are 9 T cell receptor beta chains from one sample, sequenced in a study of blood T cell repertoires in COVID-19. Sequencing was performed with immunoSEQ multiplex PCR; in TCRdb, only in-frame clones are kept and a portion is missing. Of fewer than 25,000 clones listed, over 85% were seen once; the top ten hold approximately 8.4%. Input material: peripheral blood. Receptors originate from a human donor in a cohort sampled during active COVID-19.

In DNA form, the CDR3 reads TGTGCCACCAGTGGAGGAGCCCAAGAGACCCAGTACTTC. Translation: CATSGGAQETQYF. This chain joins TRBV24-1 and TRBJ2-5; D call uncertain. CDR1 and CDR2 (germline): KGHDR, SFDVKD. Trimming shortened V by 5 bases and J by 1 base, and 7 bases separated the two germline ends. The CDR3 runs to 13 residues.

This chain links TRBV6-2 or TRBV6-3 with TRBJ2-5; a weak D match, TRBD1 (6 bases). V was cut by 2 bases and J by 4 bases, with 17 bases left in between. The CDR3 runs to 16 residues. Germline-derived CDR1 and CDR2 are MNHEY and SVGEGT. CDR3 loop: CASSYKDGGIVETQYF. The CDR3, as DNA: TGTGCCAGCAGTTACAAGGATGGGGGCATCGTAGAGACCCAGTACTTC.

V gene TRBV7-2 combines with J gene TRBJ2-7; TRBD1 might be the D (6 bases). V shed 5 bases and J shed 1 base, with 18 bases lying between them. The CDR3 totals 16 residues. CDR1 and CDR2 (germline): SGHTA, FQGNSA. CDR3 nucleotides: TGTGCCAGCAGCCCAGATTCGACAGGTCGTTCCTACGAGCAGTACTTC. Its translation: CASSPDSTGRSYEQYF.

This chain links TRBV7-9 with TRBJ2-1; D not resolved. This CDR3 spans 14 amino acids. Germline CDR1 reads SEHNR; CDR2 reads FQNEAQ (reference sequence). Trimming took 1 base from V and 3 from J, leaving 7 bases between them. This CDR3 reads CASSLDQIYNEQFF. The CDR3 DNA is TGTGCCAGCAGCTTAGATCAAATCTACAATGAGCAGTTCTTC.

The rearrangement uses TRBV10-3 and TRBJ2-5; D is perhaps TRBD1 (5 bases). V was clipped by 0 bases and J by 5 bases, with 13 bases between them. CDR3 length equals 15 residues. Germline V gene data show CDR1 as ENHRY and CDR2 as SYGVKD. CDR3 residues: CAISESQGVGETQYF. CDR3 bases: TGTGCCATCAGTGAGTCGCAGGGTGTGGGGGAGACCCAGTACTTC.

The V and J genes are TRBV19 and TRBJ1-4, with TRBD1 matching over 7 bases. This CDR3 comprises 14 residues. Germline CDR1 is LNHDA and CDR2 is SQIVND (reference sequence). V lost 7 bases, J lost 6 bases, and 8 bases stayed unmatched. Here the CDR3 reads CASTPGQDHEKLFF. Written as DNA, the CDR3 is TGTGCCAGTACCCCAGGACAGGACCATGAAAAACTGTTTTTT.

In nucleotides, the CDR3 is TGTGCCAGCAGTTTGGGACAGGTCACAGATACGCAGTATTTT. It specifies CASSLGQVTDTQYF. The V gene is TRBV2, the J gene TRBJ2-3; TRBD1 matches 8 bases. CDR1 and CDR2 from the germline V gene are SNHLY and FYNNEI. With 5 bases clipped from V and 2 bases from J, the junction kept 3 bases outside the gene matches. The length of the CDR3 is 14 residues.

The chain combines TRBV28 with TRBJ2-2; 10 bases line up with TRBD1. The CDR3 extends over 16 amino acids. The germline gives CDR1 MDHEN, CDR2 SYDVKM. V dropped 6 bases and J dropped 4; count of bases not matched to a gene: 8. CDR3 residues: CASSTTGTGVTGELFF. CDR3 nucleotides: TGTGCCAGCAGCACAACCGGGACAGGGGTCACCGGGGAGCTGTTTTTT.

The chain is built from TRBV7-3 and TRBJ2-2; unclear D gene. Germline loops: CDR1 SGHTA, CDR2 FQGTGA. V gave up 4 bases and J gave up 1 base, with 10 bases separating them. The CDR3 sequence is 15 residues long. The CDR3 is CASSSRVGNTGELFF. The CDR3 nucleotides read TGTGCCAGCAGCTCTCGGGTGGGGAACACCGGGGAGCTGTTTTTT.